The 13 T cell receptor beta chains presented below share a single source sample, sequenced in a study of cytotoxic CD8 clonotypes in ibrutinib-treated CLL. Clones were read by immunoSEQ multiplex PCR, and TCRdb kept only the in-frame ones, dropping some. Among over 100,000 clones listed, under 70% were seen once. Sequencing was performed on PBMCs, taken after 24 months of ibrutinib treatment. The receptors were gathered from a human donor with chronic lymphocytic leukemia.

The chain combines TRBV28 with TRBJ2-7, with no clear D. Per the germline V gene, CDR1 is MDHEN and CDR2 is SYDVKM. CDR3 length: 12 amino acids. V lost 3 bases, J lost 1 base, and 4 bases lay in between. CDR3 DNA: TGTGCCAGCAGTTTGACGTCCTACGAGCAGTACTTC. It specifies CASSLTSYEQYF.

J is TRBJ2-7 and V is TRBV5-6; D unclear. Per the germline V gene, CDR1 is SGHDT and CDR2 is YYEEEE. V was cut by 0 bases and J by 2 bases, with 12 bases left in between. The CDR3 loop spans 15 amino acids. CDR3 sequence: CASSLVSRSPYEQYF. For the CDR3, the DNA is TGTGCCAGCAGCTTGGTTTCCCGGTCACCCTACGAGCAGTACTTC.

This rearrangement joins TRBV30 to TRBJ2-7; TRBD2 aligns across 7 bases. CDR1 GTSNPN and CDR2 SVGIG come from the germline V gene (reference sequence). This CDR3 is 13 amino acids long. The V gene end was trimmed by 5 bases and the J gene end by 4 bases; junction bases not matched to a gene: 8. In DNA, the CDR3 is TGTGCCTGGGCGAGAGGCGGGGGTTACGAGCAGTACTTC. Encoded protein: CAWARGGGYEQYF. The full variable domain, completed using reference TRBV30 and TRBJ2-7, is SQTIHQWPATLVQPVGSPLSLECTVEGTSNPNLYWYRQAAGRGLQLLFYSVGIGQISSEVPQNLSASRPQDRQFILSSKKLLLSDSGFYLCAWARGGGYEQYFGPGTRLTVT.

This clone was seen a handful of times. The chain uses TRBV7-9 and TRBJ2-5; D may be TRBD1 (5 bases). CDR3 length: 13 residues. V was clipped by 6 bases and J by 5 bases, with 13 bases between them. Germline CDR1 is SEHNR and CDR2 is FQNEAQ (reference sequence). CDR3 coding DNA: TGTGCCAGCAGTCTGGACAATTCGGAGACCCAGTACTTC. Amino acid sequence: CASSLDNSETQYF.

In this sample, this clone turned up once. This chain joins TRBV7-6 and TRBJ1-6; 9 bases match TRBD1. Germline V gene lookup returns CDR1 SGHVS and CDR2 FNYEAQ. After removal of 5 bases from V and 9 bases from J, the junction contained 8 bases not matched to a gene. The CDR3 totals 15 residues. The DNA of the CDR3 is TGTGCCAGCAGCCGCACCGGGACAGGGACTTCACCCCTCCACTTT. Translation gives CASSRTGTGTSPLHF.

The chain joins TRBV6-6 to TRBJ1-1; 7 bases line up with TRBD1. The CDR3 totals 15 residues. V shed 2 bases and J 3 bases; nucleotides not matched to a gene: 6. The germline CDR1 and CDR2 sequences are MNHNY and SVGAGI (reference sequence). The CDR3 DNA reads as TGTGCCAGCAGTTACCGTACAGGGGAGGACACTGAAGCTTTCTTT. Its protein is CASSYRTGEDTEAFF.

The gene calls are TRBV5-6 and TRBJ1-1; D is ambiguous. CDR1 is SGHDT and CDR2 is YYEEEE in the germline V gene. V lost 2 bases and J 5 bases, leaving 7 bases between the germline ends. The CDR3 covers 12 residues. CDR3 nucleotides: TGTGCCAGCAGCTTCGGACGGACTGAAGCTTTCTTT. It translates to CASSFGRTEAFF.

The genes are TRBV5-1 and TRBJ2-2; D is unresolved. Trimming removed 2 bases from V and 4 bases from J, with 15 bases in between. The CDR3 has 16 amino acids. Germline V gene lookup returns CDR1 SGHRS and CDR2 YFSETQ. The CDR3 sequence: CASSLQGGEITGELFF. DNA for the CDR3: TGCGCCAGCAGCTTACAAGGCGGCGAAATCACCGGGGAGCTGTTTTTT.

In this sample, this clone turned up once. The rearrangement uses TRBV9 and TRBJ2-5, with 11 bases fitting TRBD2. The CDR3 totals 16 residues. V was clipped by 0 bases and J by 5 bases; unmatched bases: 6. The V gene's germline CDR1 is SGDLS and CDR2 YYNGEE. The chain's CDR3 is CASSVGVSGGAETQYF. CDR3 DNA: TGTGCCAGCAGCGTAGGGGTTAGCGGGGGGGCGGAGACCCAGTACTTC.

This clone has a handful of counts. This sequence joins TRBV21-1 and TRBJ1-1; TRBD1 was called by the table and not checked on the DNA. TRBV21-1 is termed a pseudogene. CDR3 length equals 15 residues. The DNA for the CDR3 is TGTGCCAGCAGCAGTAAAGGGGAAGGATACACTGAAGCTTTCTTT. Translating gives CASSSKGEGYTEAFF.

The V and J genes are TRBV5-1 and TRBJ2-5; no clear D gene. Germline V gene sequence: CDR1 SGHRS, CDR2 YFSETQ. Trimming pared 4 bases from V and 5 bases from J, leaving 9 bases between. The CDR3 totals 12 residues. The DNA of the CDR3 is TGCGCCAGCAGCCCAGGAAGGGAGACCCAGTACTTC. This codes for CASSPGRETQYF.

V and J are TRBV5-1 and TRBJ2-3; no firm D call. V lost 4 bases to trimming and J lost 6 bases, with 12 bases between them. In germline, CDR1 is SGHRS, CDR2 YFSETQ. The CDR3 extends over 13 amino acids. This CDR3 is CASSPARMDTQYF. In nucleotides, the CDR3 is TGCGCCAGCAGCCCAGCTCGCATGGATACGCAGTATTTT.

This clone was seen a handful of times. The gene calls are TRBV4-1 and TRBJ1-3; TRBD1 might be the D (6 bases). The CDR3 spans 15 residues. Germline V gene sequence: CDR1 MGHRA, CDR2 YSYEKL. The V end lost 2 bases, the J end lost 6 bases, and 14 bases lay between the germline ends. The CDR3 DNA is TGCGCCAGCAGCCAACCAACAGGGAAAGAAAACACCATATATTTT. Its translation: CASSQPTGKENTIYF.